A selection of T cell receptor beta chains follows, all from one sample in a study of blood T cells in healthy people across ages. MiXCR, run by TCRdb on the 5' RACE reads, gives a single entry per CDR3 protein. The sample lists about 1,400,000 distinct CDR3 sequences; roughly 59% were seen once. The sample was blood. The source is a man between 18 and 29 years old in good health. The CDR3 runs from the conserved cysteine through the conserved F or W. A D gene is named only where the DNA matches it firmly.

v_call: TRBV12-3/TRBV12-4
d_call: -
cdr3_aa: CASSRTAKGYEQYF

v_call: TRBV18
d_call: TRBD2
cdr3_aa: CASSRGLAGGREQYF

v_call: TRBV27
d_call: TRBD2
cdr3_aa: CASTFSGTSTDTQYF

v_call: TRBV5-1
d_call: TRBD2
cdr3_aa: CASSPRTSPNEQFF

v_call: TRBV12-3/TRBV12-4
d_call: -
cdr3_aa: CASRLHGDNTEAFF

v_call: TRBV28
d_call: TRBD1
cdr3_aa: CASSISGTGIKGYTF

v_call: TRBV5-1
d_call: -
cdr3_aa: CASSYTAISYEQYF

v_call: TRBV6-2/TRBV6-3
d_call: -
cdr3_aa: CASRAGGYTF

v_call: TRBV5-1
d_call: -
cdr3_aa: CASSREGAPPSETQYF

v_call: TRBV9
d_call: TRBD1
cdr3_aa: CASSVGDRGLIYEQYF

v_call: TRBV10-3
d_call: TRBD2
cdr3_aa: CAISEGLAGSEQFF

v_call: TRBV15
d_call: -
cdr3_aa: CATSRGAAPGVNEQFF

v_call: TRBV6-2/TRBV6-3
d_call: TRBD2
cdr3_aa: CASSSLAGDSNTGELFF

v_call: TRBV10-3
d_call: -
cdr3_aa: CATRGAEHSPGELFF

v_call: TRBV4-3
d_call: TRBD1
cdr3_aa: CASSQESHGTGGLGELFF

v_call: TRBV10-1
d_call: -
cdr3_aa: CASSGSGIYEQYF

v_call: TRBV9
d_call: TRBD2
cdr3_aa: CASSVARGRAETQYF

v_call: TRBV4-3
d_call: -
cdr3_aa: CASSQGNPDIEQFF

v_call: TRBV3-1
d_call: -
cdr3_aa: CASSQQRNSGNTIYF

v_call: TRBV5-1
d_call: TRBD2
cdr3_aa: CASSPGTSGRMQYEQYF